The entry that follows covers one T cell receptor (beta chain) sequence. The antigen this receptor binds is unknown. Base qualities are not at hand, and no much larger clone is one base apart. The cohort was made up of 666 healthy bone marrow donors. All cohort members were sampled while nominally healthy, although unrecorded immune exposures were likely present. The donor tested CMV seronegative and was one of the 352 seronegative cohort members. A peripheral blood sample was collected from each donor, and TCR beta sequencing was performed on peripheral blood mononuclear cells. The Qiagen DNeasy Blood Extraction Kit was used to extract genomic DNA from the blood cell samples. The data belong to a study of cytomegalovirus exposure and HLA in healthy donors (dated by TCRdb to 2016 to 2017). General notes on the study: An earlier analysis of fewer than 750 of the donors reported around 280 Gb of sequence data and roughly 120 million unique TCR beta sequences obtained from some 200 million T cells. To predict cytomegalovirus infection status, the study brought together high-throughput TCR immunosequencing, statistical association of individual TCRs with disease status, and machine learning. About five DR-DQ haplotypes were treated as single units for association and clustering because of strong linkage in the cohort. An early release that covered more than 550 HLA-typed donors contained approximately 300 gigabases of sequencing data and tens of millions of unique TCR sequences. The genetic ancestry cluster associated with self-reported Caucasian donors included 80% to 90% of the approximately 430 genotyped donors. The study aimed to test whether cataloging public T cell receptors could reveal signatures of past pathogen exposure. Class I and class II HLA loci were covered by the typing at four-digit resolution. Genome-wide SNP genotypes for about 55% of the roughly 670 donors were used in a later genetic analysis, which treated that subset as a discovery cohort. Rather than using new phenotypic data, the later analysis identified candidate immune exposures from TCR beta sequences and from how often those sequences occurred across donors. The study profiled the T cell repertoires of about 640 subjects by immunosequencing and related them to cytomegalovirus serostatus. A later analysis re-examined previously published TCR beta repertoires from more than 550 donors and added high-resolution HLA genotyping to investigate patterns of TCR occurrence. A separate validation cohort of about 110 different subjects was used in addition to the roughly 670-subject first cohort. Among 398 genotyped donors of the cohort, an average of about 240,000 unique TCR beta nucleotide sequences was sequenced per donor, of which about 18% were non-productive. Donor age, sex, ethnicity and CMV serostatus were collected together with the repertoire data. The number of donors typed differed by locus, with roughly 629-640 for A, B, C, DRB1 and DQB1, 522 for DQA1, approximately 580 for DPA1, and under 490 for DPB1. All discovery cohort repertoires had been generated using a single sequencing platform. An earlier analysis of approximately 630 of the donors applied high-throughput TCR beta sequencing to assess whether each TCR beta V gene segment acted as functional or pseudogenic. Overall study outcomes, separate from this receptor: Because counts were too low, fewer than 20 rarely observed V segments, including chromosome 9 orphons, were excluded from the earlier analysis of a few hundred of the donors. In both the original and validation cohorts, the classifier was reported to diagnose cytomegalovirus status with high specificity and sensitivity. When HLA alleles, especially DR and DQ, strongly co-occurred, attributing TCR associations to individual alleles was difficult. A later analysis found that most CMV-associated TCR beta chains appeared HLA-restricted, with HLA associations seemingly driven largely by CMV exposure. Sequencing depth was assumed to be roughly uniform across donors in the presence/absence analyses, though that assumption may not hold. According to the authors, the approach could potentially be generalized to other disease states and immunological phenotypes. CMV serostatus was the only immune exposure information available for the cohort. This cohort had only TCR beta chains sequenced, and the lack of alpha or paired-chain data limited which features could be detected. HLA typing was unavailable for some donors at each locus, so association tests used only the typed subset. In a later analysis, the rate of TCR association differed among HLA loci, with DRB1 alleles having the most associated TCRs and HLA-C alleles having the fewest. Linkage disequilibrium might explain the correlated functional status among segregating V segments, but an unknown experimental factor could not be excluded. An association between a missense DCLRE1C variant and V-gene and J-gene trimming of TCR beta chains was found in a later genetic analysis and replicated in an independent cohort. In a later genetic analysis, fewer N-insertions in productive TCRs were reported among donors in an Asian-associated ancestry cluster than the 666-donor mean. In vitro tests confirmed that three of the cytomegalovirus-associated TCR beta chains recognize cytomegalovirus antigens. Most TCR sequences were seen in very few donors, while some public TCRs were found in many individuals. A further reported finding was that TCR beta sequences accurately predicted the HLA-A and HLA-B alleles for most subjects in the first cohort. A later analysis reported that several top co-occurrence clusters appeared linked to parvovirus B19, influenza, CMV and Epstein-Barr virus. In a later analysis, HLA-associated TCR beta chains showed more clonal expansion and lower generation probabilities than non-associated chains that were equally common. A total of about 150 TCR beta chains were listed by the study as associated with cytomegalovirus. A later analysis associated 16,951 TCR beta sequences with specific HLA alleles at a false discovery rate of 0.05. In an earlier analysis of about 600 of the donors, most TCR beta V segments appeared in productive rearrangements about 87% or about 30% of the time, broadly matching IMGT annotations. The sequencing pipeline was judged likely to have produced a cluster of highly shared sequence variants as a technical artifact. Some IMGT-functional V segments, including TRBV6-2 and TRBV6-3, could not be told apart with the 87-base-pair reads, so those segments were excluded.

Including cysteine and phenylalanine, the CDR3 has 14 amino acids. CDR3 DNA only is kept here, 42 bases in frame from base 1. From a lookup of the germline V gene, CDR1 and CDR2 are SGHNT and YENEEA. The junction shows trimming of 5 bases on V and 4 bases on J, plus 13 bases between the germline ends. Preparation of the library involved the immunoSEQ multiplex PCR assay. For the multiplex PCR, a mixture combining 60 forward primers for TCR Vbeta segments and 13 reverse primers for TCR Jbeta segments was used. Amplification of the CDR3 region of rearranged TCR beta genes was performed with a multiplex PCR assay on genomic DNA. The amplified TCR beta libraries were sequenced on the Illumina HiSeq System as 87-base-pair reads. In the source study's methods: In a later analysis, some 80 million unique TCR beta chains were counted across the roughly 610 repertoires, and around 10 million of these chains were shared by at least two donors. A nearest-neighbor algorithm error-corrected the raw reads and collapsed the reads into unique sequences, merging closely related sequences to remove PCR and sequencing errors. V, D and J gene segments were assigned by aligning CDR3 sequences to IMGT reference sequences. Each retained sequence needed at least a six-nucleotide match to both a V gene segment and a J gene segment. Rearrangements were called productive when the CDR3 lacked stop codons and stayed in frame with V and J; all others were non-productive. Following IMGT convention, CDR3 was defined as the stretch from the second conserved V-encoded cysteine up to the conserved J-encoded phenylalanine. The earlier analysis of 500 to 650 of the donors excluded any sequence lacking an unambiguous match to a single V gene segment. An earlier analysis of 500 to 600 of the donors classified V segments as functional when productive rearrangements were above 56.7% and as segregating when the standard deviation between donors was above 5%. A statistical classification framework was built for diagnosing cytomegalovirus status from the catalog of TCR beta chain sequences. A later analysis assigned V and J genes by comparing TCR nucleotide sequences with IMGT/GENE-DB human TR gene sequences. A later analysis assigned CDR3 sequences and most-parsimonious VDJ recombination scenarios with the TCRdist pipeline. In a later analysis, each TCR beta chain was defined by its CDR3 amino acid sequence together with its V-gene family, and reads lacking a unique V-gene family were excluded. As a way to deal with suspected cross-contamination and a sequencing artifact, a later analysis dropped 500 to 700 nucleotide sequences that were highly shared and had low generation probability. In a later analysis, a clonal expansion index was calculated for each public chain from normalized within-repertoire ranks of inferred template counts. A later analysis computed generation probabilities with a VDJ recombination model fitted to out-of-frame rearrangements, and checked the results against IGoR. In a later analysis, TCR-TCR, TCR-HLA and TCR-CMV co-occurrence was scored with hypergeometric tests, and a repertoire-size bias correction was applied to TCR pairs. False discovery rates were estimated in a later analysis by permuting HLA or CMV assignments 20 times. In a later analysis, co-occurring TCRs were grouped using DBSCAN, with TCRdist sequence similarity added in when clustering inside HLA-allele-positive subsets. For co-occurrence clustering, repertoires with fewer than 30,000 or more than 120,000 public chains were excluded, along with 5 or 6 repertoires with anomalous nucleotide sharing. TCRdb re-hosts the immuneACCESS table, in-frame sequences only. Its copies lack some clones; in the studies checked, an unresolved V gene accounts for under half of them, and the cause for the rest is not known. V and J calls and clone size are as listed in that table; D and trimming were resolved from the DNA. The sample table holds tens of thousands of clones, of which around 80% were seen once. About 9.6% of the sample comes from the top ten.

This clonotype was obtained from a man aged 35 to 55 in good health and CMV-seronegative. The sequenced material came from PBMCs. The receptor chain draws on TRBV11-3 and TRBJ2-3; matching of 6 bases hints at TRBD1 as the D gene. At the DNA level, the sequence is TGTGCCAGCAGCGAAGGGGGAAAAGCAGATACGCAGTATTTT. It specifies CASSEGGKADTQYF.